Listed below are T cell receptor beta chains from one sample, sequenced in a study of cytomegalovirus exposure and HLA in healthy donors. The table came from immunoSEQ multiplex PCR; TCRdb's copy has only in-frame clones and leaves some out. The sample lists under 200,000 clones; roughly 80% were seen once. Sequenced material: PBMCs. Source of these receptors: a man aged 35 to 55 in good health and CMV-seronegative. The CDR3 runs from the conserved cysteine through the conserved F or W. The D gene is left open where the match is weak. A row's size may be missing; if present it is once, few, many or a size class.

V gene: TRBV7-2
clone size: .
D gene: .
J gene: TRBJ2-3
CDR3 DNA: TGTGCCAGCAGCTTAAGTCGGGGAAATAGAGCAGATACGCAGTATTTT
CDR3 protein: CASSLSRGNRADTQYF

V gene: TRBV4-1
clone size: few
D gene: .
J gene: TRBJ1-5
CDR3 DNA: TGCGCCAGCAGCCAAGATTTGGAGCGAATCAATCAGCCCCAGCATTTT
CDR3 protein: CASSQDLERINQPQHF

V gene: TRBV29-1
clone size: .
D gene: TRBD1
J gene: TRBJ2-7
CDR3 DNA: TGCAGCGTCGCGCCGACAGGGTGGTCCTACGAGCAGTACTTC
CDR3 protein: CSVAPTGWSYEQYF

V gene: TRBV7-9
clone size: .
D gene: .
J gene: TRBJ2-5
CDR3 DNA: TGTGCCAGCAGCTCCCCAAAGACAGTTCCGGAGACCCAGTACTTC
CDR3 protein: CASSSPKTVPETQYF

V gene: TRBV2
clone size: .
D gene: .
J gene: TRBJ1-2
CDR3 DNA: TGTGCCAGCAGCGCCGACAGAGACTATGGCTACACCTTC
CDR3 protein: CASSADRDYGYTF

V gene: TRBV29-1
clone size: few
D gene: TRBD2
J gene: TRBJ2-3
CDR3 DNA: TGCAGCGCCACTAGCGGACTCACAGATACGCAGTATTTT
CDR3 protein: CSATSGLTDTQYF

V gene: TRBV5-1
clone size: .
D gene: TRBD1
J gene: TRBJ1-2
CDR3 DNA: TGCGCCAGCAGTTCTGACAGGGGGCAGTATGGCTACACCTTC
CDR3 protein: CASSSDRGQYGYTF

V gene: TRBV6-1
clone size: .
D gene: .
J gene: TRBJ1-3
CDR3 DNA: TGTGCCAGCAGTGGGACAGCTGGAAACACCATATATTTT
CDR3 protein: CASSGTAGNTIYF

V gene: TRBV6-5
clone size: .
D gene: .
J gene: TRBJ1-2
CDR3 DNA: TGTGCCAGCAGTTACCCGGACAGCTATGGCTACACCTTC
CDR3 protein: CASSYPDSYGYTF

V gene: TRBV9
clone size: .
D gene: TRBD2
J gene: TRBJ2-7
CDR3 DNA: TGTGCCAGCAGCCCCTTAGGAGCGGGAGCAGTCTACGAGCAGTACTTC
CDR3 protein: CASSPLGAGAVYEQYF

V gene: TRBV7-2
clone size: .
D gene: .
J gene: TRBJ2-7
CDR3 DNA: TGTGCCAGCAGCACAAATATTTACGAGCAGTACTTC
CDR3 protein: CASSTNIYEQYF

V gene: TRBV14
clone size: .
D gene: TRBD1
J gene: TRBJ1-1
CDR3 DNA: TGTGCCAGCAGCCCCCTAGGGACAGCGAACACTGAAGCTTTCTTT
CDR3 protein: CASSPLGTANTEAFF

V gene: TRBV7-9
clone size: .
D gene: .
J gene: TRBJ2-1
CDR3 DNA: TGTGCCAGCAGCCCCCTCTTCGGGAACCAACCCCCCTACAATGAGCAGTTCTTC
CDR3 protein: CASSPLFGNQPPYNEQFF

V gene: TRBV7-8
clone size: .
D gene: TRBD1
J gene: TRBJ2-3
CDR3 DNA: TGTGCCAGCACCTTACGGGACAGGGACACAGATACGCAGTATTTT
CDR3 protein: CASTLRDRDTDTQYF

V gene: TRBV19
clone size: .
D gene: .
J gene: TRBJ1-2
CDR3 DNA: TGTGCCAGTAGTGTATCAGGGTCGGGGGTTTATGGCTACACCTTC
CDR3 protein: CASSVSGSGVYGYTF

V gene: TRBV27
clone size: .
D gene: .
J gene: TRBJ1-1
CDR3 DNA: TGTGCCAGCAGTCTCCCCCCCGGGGAGTCGACCATTGAAGCTTTCTTT
CDR3 protein: CASSLPPGESTIEAFF

V gene: TRBV11-3
clone size: .
D gene: .
J gene: TRBJ2-5
CDR3 DNA: TGTGCCAGCAGCTTAGGAGGGTATGCGGATACCCAGTACTTC
CDR3 protein: CASSLGGYADTQYF

V gene: TRBV11-3
clone size: .
D gene: .
J gene: TRBJ2-7
CDR3 DNA: TGTGCCAGCAGCTTAGTTGGGGGCCCCTACGAGCAGTACTTC
CDR3 protein: CASSLVGGPYEQYF

V gene: TRBV7-9
clone size: .
D gene: .
J gene: TRBJ1-6
CDR3 DNA: TGTTCCAGCAGCTTAGAACAATATAATTCACCCCTCCACTTT
CDR3 protein: CSSSLEQYNSPLHF

V gene: TRBV14
clone size: .
D gene: TRBD2
J gene: TRBJ2-7
CDR3 DNA: TGTGCCAGCAGCGGACCCGGGACTAGTGATTCCGAGCAGTACTTC
CDR3 protein: CASSGPGTSDSEQYF

V gene: TRBV29-1
clone size: .
D gene: TRBD1
J gene: TRBJ1-1
CDR3 DNA: TGCAGCCCGTACACAGGGGCCAACACTGAAGCTTTCTTT
CDR3 protein: CSPYTGANTEAFF

V gene: TRBV5-6
clone size: .
D gene: .
J gene: TRBJ2-1
CDR3 DNA: TGTGCCAGCAGCCAAGACAGGACATACAATGAGCAGTTCTTC
CDR3 protein: CASSQDRTYNEQFF

V gene: TRBV5-4
clone size: .
D gene: .
J gene: TRBJ2-7
CDR3 DNA: TGTGCCAGCACCGCCCAGGTGTATGACGACGAGCAGTACTTC
CDR3 protein: CASTAQVYDDEQYF

V gene: TRBV2
clone size: .
D gene: TRBD2
J gene: TRBJ2-5
CDR3 DNA: TGTGCCAGCAGTGGTCAGACTAGCGGGGGGGCGGAGACCCAGTACTTC
CDR3 protein: CASSGQTSGGAETQYF

V gene: TRBV9
clone size: few
D gene: .
J gene: TRBJ2-5
CDR3 DNA: TGTGCCAGCAGCGTAATGGCCCAAGAGACCCAGTACTTC
CDR3 protein: CASSVMAQETQYF

V gene: TRBV5-1
clone size: .
D gene: .
J gene: TRBJ2-2
CDR3 DNA: TGCGCCAGCAGCTTGGGGCAGAACACCGGGGAGCTGTTTTTT
CDR3 protein: CASSLGQNTGELFF

V gene: TRBV7-2
clone size: few
D gene: .
J gene: TRBJ1-1
CDR3 DNA: TGTGCCAGCAGCTTAGACGGGAGGGCCACTGAAGCTTTCTTT
CDR3 protein: CASSLDGRATEAFF

V gene: TRBV10-1
clone size: .
D gene: TRBD1
J gene: TRBJ1-5
CDR3 DNA: TGCGCCAGCAGTGGGGGGGGGACAGGGGATAGCAATCAGCCCCAGCATTTT
CDR3 protein: CASSGGGTGDSNQPQHF

V gene: TRBV27
clone size: once
D gene: TRBD1
J gene: TRBJ1-2
CDR3 DNA: TGTGCCAGCAGAGCAGGGGGCTATGGCTACACCTTC
CDR3 protein: CASRAGGYGYTF

V gene: TRBV6-5
clone size: .
D gene: TRBD2
J gene: TRBJ2-1
CDR3 DNA: TGTGCCAGCAGGGCCGATCTTAGCGGGACCAATGAGCAGTTCTTC
CDR3 protein: CASRADLSGTNEQFF